This entry lists 31 T cell receptor beta chains sequenced from one sample in a study of blood T cell repertoires in COVID-19. The repertoire was sequenced with immunoSEQ multiplex PCR; TCRdb's copy has only in-frame clones and lacks some. Among roughly 260,000 clones listed, roughly 88% were seen once. Material: peripheral blood. These receptors all stem from a woman between 40 and 50 years old who had recovered from COVID-19.

As DNA, the CDR3 is TGCGCCAGCAGCCAAGAAGGCGGAACTAATGAAAAACTGTTTTTT. Its protein is CASSQEGGTNEKLFF. This chain joins TRBV4-3 and TRBJ1-4; D unresolved. The germline V and J ends were trimmed by 0 bases and 1 base, with 6 bases remaining between them. Germline V gene data show CDR1 as LGHNA and CDR2 as YSLEER. This CDR3 region has 15 residues.

This clone was counted only a few times. The rearrangement links TRBV12-3 or TRBV12-4 to TRBJ2-7; tentatively, D is TRBD1 (5 bases). V shed 4 bases and J shed 2 bases, with 9 bases lying between them. This CDR3 spans 13 amino acids. The CDR3 nucleotides are TGTGCCAGCAGTTCAGGGTCCCCCTACGAGCAGTACTTC. It yields the protein CASSSGSPYEQYF.

This clone was picked up a small number of times. The rearrangement links TRBV7-3 to TRBJ2-2; 7 nucleotides match TRBD2. CDR3 size: 14 residues. J was trimmed by 8 bases and V by 5 bases; bases with no gene match: 8. Germline lookup yields CDR1 SGHTA and CDR2 FQGTGA. In DNA form, the CDR3 reads TGTGCCAGCAGCCACCCACTAGCGCCTGGGGAGCTGTTTTTT. This gives the protein CASSHPLAPGELFF.

This clone was recorded once. The chain recombines TRBV10-3 with TRBJ1-6; perhaps TRBD1 as D (5 bases). Germline V gives CDR1 ENHRY, CDR2 SYGVKD. The CDR3 runs 16 residues. Deletions cut 2 bases from V and 1 base from J, with 9 bases between. The CDR3 spells CAISEGGESYNSPLHF. The CDR3 DNA is TGTGCCATCAGTGAGGGAGGGGAATCCTATAATTCACCCCTCCACTTT.

The rearrangement links TRBV5-4 to TRBJ2-1, with D maybe TRBD1 (7 bases). Germline CDR1 SGHNT, CDR2 YYREEE (reference sequence). V was cut by 2 bases and J by 6 bases, with 15 bases left in between. This CDR3 has 15 residues. DNA for the CDR3: TGTGCCAGCAGCTTTTACTTTCAGGGGGGCAATGAGCAGTTCTTC. Translation gives CASSFYFQGGNEQFF.

This clone was seen a single time. The V and J genes are TRBV18 and TRBJ1-6, with D possibly matching TRBD1 (6 bases). The CDR3 is 16 amino acids. CDR1 and CDR2 (germline): KGHSH, LQKENI. The germline V and J ends were trimmed by 4 bases and 4 bases, with 14 bases remaining between them. CDR3 in DNA: TGTGCCAGCTCACTACAGGGTATAGGGTATAATTCACCCCTCCACTTT. It is translated as CASSLQGIGYNSPLHF.

This clone was seen just once. This chain uses TRBV7-8 with TRBJ2-2, with a possible D match to TRBD1 (6 bases). From germline, CDR1 is SGHVS and CDR2 FQNEAQ. The CDR3 contains 16 residues. Trimming stripped 3 bases from V and 7 bases from J, with 18 bases between. CDR3 sequence (DNA): TGTGCCAGCAGCTTTCACGGGACATCAAAGCACGGGGAGCTGTTTTTT. It specifies CASSFHGTSKHGELFF.

The chain links TRBV28 to TRBJ1-2; D gene uncertain. The V gene's germline CDR1 is MDHEN and CDR2 SYDVKM. Trimming stripped 2 bases from V and 3 bases from J, with 22 bases between. This CDR3 has 18 amino acids. The DNA of the CDR3 is TGTGCCAGCAGTTTAAACAGTGACGGAGGAGGACGCTACTATGGCTACACCTTC. Translated: CASSLNSDGGGRYYGYTF.

The chain combines TRBV7-2 with TRBJ2-7; 9 positions match TRBD1. This CDR3 spans 15 amino acids. Germline CDR1 reads SGHTA; CDR2 reads FQGNSA. After removal of 5 bases from V and 3 bases from J, the junction contained 8 bases not matched to a gene. The CDR3 reads CASSQTGTGLYEQYF. CDR3 coding DNA: TGTGCCAGCAGCCAAACCGGGACAGGGCTCTACGAGCAGTACTTC.

The V and J genes are TRBV7-2 and TRBJ1-2; 9 bases map to TRBD1. Germline CDR1 SGHTA, CDR2 FQGNSA. The trim removed 1 base at V and 4 bases at J, leaving 4 bases unmatched. This CDR3 has 15 amino acids. CDR3 DNA sequence: TGTGCCAGCAGCTTAGGCCGGGACAGGGCCTATGGCTACACCTTC. Translation gives CASSLGRDRAYGYTF.

The chain links TRBV3-1 (or the pseudogene TRBV3-2) to TRBJ2-5; TRBD2 matches 14 bases. Germline assignment: CDR1 LGHDT and CDR2 YNNKEL (reference sequence). Trimming took 2 bases from V and 5 from J; bases not matched to a gene: 10. The CDR3 contains 18 residues. The CDR3 region is CASSQPSRLAGGPETQYF. The CDR3 region has the DNA TGTGCCAGCAGCCAACCCTCGCGACTAGCGGGGGGGCCGGAGACCCAGTACTTC.

The chain couples TRBV3-1 (or the pseudogene TRBV3-2) to TRBJ2-4; possibly TRBD1 or TRBD2 for D (12 bases each). This CDR3 spans 20 amino acids. Trimming removed 2 bases at V and 4 bases at J, with 27 bases between. Germline-derived CDR1 and CDR2 are LGHDT and YNNKEL (reference sequence). CDR3 sequence (DNA): TGTGCCAGCAGCCAACTCCGGGACAGGGGGCTAGCGGGAGGGAAAAACATTCAGTACTTC. Translating gives CASSQLRDRGLAGGKNIQYF.

This chain links TRBV6-1 with TRBJ1-4; D is ambiguous. Trimming removed 2 bases from V and 2 bases from J, with 9 bases in between. This CDR3 has 15 residues. Germline values: CDR1 MNHNS, CDR2 SASEGT. The CDR3, as DNA: TGTGCCAGCAGTGAAATGGCAAATACTAATGAAAAACTGTTTTTT. The encoded protein is CASSEMANTNEKLFF.

This chain uses TRBV4-3 with TRBJ2-1; D is unclear. V was shortened by 0 bases and J by 5 bases, with 8 bases between the two germline ends. CDR1 and CDR2 (germline): LGHNA, YSLEER. The CDR3 sequence is 14 residues long. The CDR3: CASSQDSYNNEQFF. CDR3 DNA sequence: TGCGCCAGCAGCCAAGATAGCTATAACAATGAGCAGTTCTTC.

In DNA form, the CDR3 reads TGTGCCAGTAGTATAACCAGCGGGGGGGCCGATGAGCAGTTCTTC. Amino acids: CASSITSGGADEQFF. The chain has TRBV19 and TRBJ2-1, with 10 bases that match TRBD2. The V gene's germline CDR1 is LNHDA and CDR2 SQIVND (reference sequence). Trimming at V came to 2 bases and at J to 8 bases, leaving 6 bases not matched to a gene. This CDR3 spans 15 amino acids.

This chain uses TRBV6-6 with TRBJ2-7; 7 bases are a match to TRBD1. Germline lookup yields CDR1 MNHNY and CDR2 SVGAGI (reference sequence). V was clipped by 4 bases and J by 5 bases; unmatched bases: 5. CDR3 length: 13 residues. The CDR3 loop is CASSLDRVNEQYF. In nucleotides, the CDR3 is TGTGCCAGCAGTTTAGACAGGGTCAACGAGCAGTACTTC.

This clone was counted only a few times. This chain uses TRBV3-1 (or the pseudogene TRBV3-2) with TRBJ1-5, with TRBD1 matching 8 bases. The CDR3 contains 16 residues. Germline V gene data show CDR1 as LGHDT and CDR2 as YNNKEL (reference sequence). Trimming removed 0 bases from V and 8 bases from J; junction bases left unmatched: 9. The CDR3 protein is CASSQEGGQGGKPQHF. DNA of the CDR3: TGTGCCAGCAGCCAAGAGGGAGGACAGGGAGGTAAGCCCCAGCATTTT.

The chain links TRBV5-1 to TRBJ2-7; 8 nucleotides align to TRBD1. The CDR3 length is 13 residues. Looked up from germline, CDR1 is SGHRS and CDR2 is YFSETQ. V lost 7 bases to trimming and J lost 3 bases; unmatched junction nucleotides: 6. The CDR3 sequence: CASPDRAFYEQYF. CDR3 coding DNA: TGCGCCAGCCCGGACAGGGCATTCTACGAGCAGTACTTC.

The gene calls are TRBV19 and TRBJ1-2; D ambiguous. Germline loops: CDR1 LNHDA, CDR2 SQIVND (reference sequence). The ends were cut back, 1 base at V and 1 base at J, with 10 bases in the middle. There are 15 residues in the CDR3. CDR3 region: CASSIAEGFNYGYTF. In DNA, the CDR3 is TGTGCCAGTAGTATAGCTGAGGGTTTTAACTATGGCTACACCTTC.

This chain uses TRBV2 with TRBJ1-2, with D perhaps TRBD1 (5 bases). Trimming left V 4 bases short and J 8 bases short, with 14 bases between. The germline V gene has CDR1 SNHLY and CDR2 FYNNEI. The CDR3 totals 13 residues. The CDR3 region is CASSVGGRGGYTF. The CDR3, as DNA: TGTGCCAGCAGTGTCGGGGGTAGGGGCGGCTACACCTTC.

The rearrangement joins TRBV5-6 to TRBJ1-3; D is unclear. Trimming took off 2 bases at V and 2 bases at J, with 14 bases between the two ends. Per germline, CDR1 SGHDT and CDR2 YYEEEE. The CDR3 spans 16 residues. The CDR3, as DNA: TGTGCCAGCAGCTTTCCCTCGGGTTTTACTGGAAACACCATATATTTT. Encoded protein: CASSFPSGFTGNTIYF.

The J gene is TRBJ2-6, the V gene TRBV6-6; D is unresolved. The germline V and J ends were trimmed by 6 bases and 0 bases, with 3 bases remaining between them. CDR3 size: 13 residues. The germline gives CDR1 MNHNY, CDR2 SVGAGI (reference sequence). The CDR3 loop reads CASSVSGANVLTF. For the CDR3, the DNA is TGTGCCAGCAGCGTCTCTGGGGCCAACGTCCTGACTTTC.

The CDR3, as DNA: TGTGCCAGCCCCCCAGGGGGGCGGGACTTGGGGTATGGCTACACCTTC. Protein sequence: CASPPGGRDLGYGYTF. The V and J genes are TRBV7-2 and TRBJ1-2; 7 positions agree with TRBD1. V dropped 8 bases and J dropped 5; count of bases not matched to a gene: 17. CDR1 is SGHTA and CDR2 is FQGNSA in the germline V gene. This CDR3 is 16 amino acids long.

J is TRBJ2-3 and V is TRBV6-1, with 9 bases fitting TRBD2. Germline V gene sequence: CDR1 MNHNS, CDR2 SASEGT. The V and J ends lost 2 bases and 6 bases, in that order; junction bases with no gene match: 6. The CDR3 is 15 residues long. The CDR3 loop reads CASSESAGGPDTQYF. The CDR3 DNA reads as TGTGCCAGCAGTGAATCCGCGGGGGGGCCCGATACGCAGTATTTT.

The chain carries TRBV4-1 and TRBJ2-3; D not certain. Germline CDR1 is MGHRA and CDR2 is YSYEKL. Trimming removed 1 base at V and 2 bases at J, with 16 bases between. This CDR3 is 17 amino acids long. CDR3 in amino acids: CASSQAHARRITDTQYF. The CDR3 DNA sequence: TGCGCCAGCAGCCAAGCTCACGCGCGGCGGATCACAGATACGCAGTATTTT.

The J gene is TRBJ2-2, the V gene TRBV6-5; D is unclear. CDR1 and CDR2 from the germline V gene are MNHEY and SVGAGI. The germline V and J ends were trimmed by 5 bases and 5 bases, with 15 bases remaining between them. This CDR3 spans 15 amino acids. The CDR3 protein is CASSPGSRITGELFF. DNA of the CDR3: TGTGCCAGCAGTCCGGGTTCCCGAATAACCGGGGAGCTGTTTTTT.

V usage is TRBV24-1 and J usage is TRBJ1-2; perhaps TRBD1 as D (6 bases). In germline, CDR1 is KGHDR, CDR2 SFDVKD. The CDR3 runs to 14 residues. The V gene lost 3 bases and the J gene lost 5 bases, with 12 bases spanning the gap. The CDR3 loop reads CATSDPGTPYGYTF. As DNA, the CDR3 is TGTGCCACCAGTGATCCCGGGACACCGTATGGCTACACCTTC.

V is TRBV4-1 and J is TRBJ2-1, with 12 bases that match TRBD2. Germline V gene data show CDR1 as MGHRA and CDR2 as YSYEKL. Trimming took 4 bases from V and 9 from J; bases not matched to a gene: 10. The CDR3 consists of 16 residues. This CDR3 is CASSPKASGGDREQFF. CDR3 nucleotide sequence: TGCGCCAGCAGCCCCAAAGCTAGCGGGGGGGATCGTGAGCAGTTCTTC.

This chain connects TRBV7-8 to TRBJ2-1; a weak D match, TRBD1 (8 bases). The CDR3 totals 17 residues. V lost 1 base and J lost 4, with 17 bases in between. Per the germline V gene, CDR1 is SGHVS and CDR2 is FQNEAQ. The DNA of the CDR3 is TGTGCCAGCAGCTTAGGTAGACAGGGGAGGGGGTACAATGAGCAGTTCTTC. This codes for CASSLGRQGRGYNEQFF.

V is TRBV5-6 and J is TRBJ1-1; no definite D call. The CDR3 has 16 residues. The V gene lost 0 bases and the J gene lost 3 bases, with 15 bases spanning the gap. Germline CDR1 SGHDT, CDR2 YYEEEE. CDR3 protein: CASSLEGSPRDTEAFF. Written as DNA, the CDR3 is TGTGCCAGCAGCTTGGAAGGCAGCCCACGGGACACTGAAGCTTTCTTT.

The V gene is TRBV18, the J gene TRBJ1-3, with 7 positions matching TRBD1. Germline CDR1 and CDR2: KGHSH and LQKENI. With V trimmed by 2 bases and J by 2 bases, 6 bases remained unmatched. The CDR3 is 16 residues long. The CDR3 here is CASSPNRGPTGNTIYF. CDR3 DNA: TGTGCCAGCTCACCAAACAGGGGCCCCACTGGAAACACCATATATTTT.